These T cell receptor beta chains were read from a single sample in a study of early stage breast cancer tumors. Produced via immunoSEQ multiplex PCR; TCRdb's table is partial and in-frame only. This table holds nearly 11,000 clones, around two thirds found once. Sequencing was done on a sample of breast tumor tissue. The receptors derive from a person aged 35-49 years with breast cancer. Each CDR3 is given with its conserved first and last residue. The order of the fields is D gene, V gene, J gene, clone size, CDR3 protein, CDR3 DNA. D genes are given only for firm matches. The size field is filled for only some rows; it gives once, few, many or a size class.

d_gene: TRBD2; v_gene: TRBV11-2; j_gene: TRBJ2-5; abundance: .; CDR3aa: CASSLSSGWGGETQYF; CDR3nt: TGTGCCAGCAGCTTGTCTAGCGGGTGGGGCGGAGAGACCCAGTACTTC
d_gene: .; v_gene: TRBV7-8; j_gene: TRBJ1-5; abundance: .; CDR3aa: CASSSYRVPKNQPQHF; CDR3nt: TGTGCCAGCAGCTCATACCGGGTCCCAAAAAATCAGCCCCAGCATTTT
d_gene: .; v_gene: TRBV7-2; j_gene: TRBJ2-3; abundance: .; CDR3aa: CASSLVLWAQTQYF; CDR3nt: TGTGCCAGCAGCTTAGTTTTGTGGGCCCAAACGCAGTATTTT
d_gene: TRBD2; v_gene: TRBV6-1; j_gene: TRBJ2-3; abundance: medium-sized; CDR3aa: CASSVLSGNVQDTQYF; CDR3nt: TGTGCCAGCAGTGTCCTTAGCGGGAATGTGCAAGATACGCAGTATTTT
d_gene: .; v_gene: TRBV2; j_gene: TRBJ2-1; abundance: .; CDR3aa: CASKGQGGEAEQFF; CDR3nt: TGTGCCAGCAAGGGGCAGGGTGGGGAAGCTGAGCAGTTCTTC
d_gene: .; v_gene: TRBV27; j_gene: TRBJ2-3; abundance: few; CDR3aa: CASSLNLGGQADTQYF; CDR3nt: TGTGCCAGCAGCCTGAATCTGGGGGGGCAGGCAGATACGCAGTATTTT
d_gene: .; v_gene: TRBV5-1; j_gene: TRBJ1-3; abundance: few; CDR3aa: CASSLAGTSGNTIYF; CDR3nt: TGCGCCAGCAGCTTAGCGGGGACCTCTGGAAACACCATATATTTT
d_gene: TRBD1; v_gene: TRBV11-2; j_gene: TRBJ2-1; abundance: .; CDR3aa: CASSWDRGVEFF; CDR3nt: TGTGCCAGCAGCTGGGACAGGGGTGTGGAGTTCTTC
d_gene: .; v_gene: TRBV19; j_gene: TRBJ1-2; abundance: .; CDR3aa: CASSLGPLQDYGYTF; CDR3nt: TGTGCCAGTAGTCTCGGCCCGTTACAGGACTATGGCTACACCTTC
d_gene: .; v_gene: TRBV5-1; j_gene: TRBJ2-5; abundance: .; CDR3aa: CASSLGGASQETQYF; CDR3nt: TGCGCCAGCAGCTTGGGGGGGGCTAGCCAAGAGACCCAGTACTTC
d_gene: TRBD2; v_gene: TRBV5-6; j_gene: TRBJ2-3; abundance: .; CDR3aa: CASSSYGGSVSTDTQYF; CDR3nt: TGTGCCAGCAGCTCCTACGGCGGGAGCGTAAGCACAGATACGCAGTATTTT
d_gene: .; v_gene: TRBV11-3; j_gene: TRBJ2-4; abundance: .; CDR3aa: CASSLDQTVAKNIQYF; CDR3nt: TGTGCCAGCAGCTTAGATCAGACAGTAGCCAAAAACATTCAGTACTTC
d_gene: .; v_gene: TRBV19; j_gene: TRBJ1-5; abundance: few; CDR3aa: CASSSPQGSTVTNQPQHF; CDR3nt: TGTGCCAGTAGTTCACCCCAGGGGTCGACAGTTACCAATCAGCCCCAGCATTTT
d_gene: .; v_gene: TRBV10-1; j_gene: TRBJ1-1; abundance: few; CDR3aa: CASSPSLGPPTEAFF; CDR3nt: TGCGCCAGCAGCCCAAGTCTTGGCCCCCCCACTGAAGCTTTCTTT
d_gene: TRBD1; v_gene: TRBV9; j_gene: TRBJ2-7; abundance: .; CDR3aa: CASSSPGQGRTEQYF; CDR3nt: TGTGCCAGCAGCTCCCCGGGACAGGGACGTACCGAGCAGTACTTC
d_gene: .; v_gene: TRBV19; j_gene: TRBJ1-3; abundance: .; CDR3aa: CARDSDSGNTIYF; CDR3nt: TGTGCCAGGGACAGCGACTCTGGAAACACCATATATTTT
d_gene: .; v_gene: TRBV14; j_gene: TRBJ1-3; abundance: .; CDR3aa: CASSHGQGNTIYF; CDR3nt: TGTGCCAGCAGCCACGGACAGGGAAACACCATATATTTT
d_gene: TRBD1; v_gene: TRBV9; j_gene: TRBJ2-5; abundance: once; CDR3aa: CASSPHGTGETQYF; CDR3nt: TGTGCCAGCAGCCCCCACGGGACAGGCGAGACCCAGTACTTC
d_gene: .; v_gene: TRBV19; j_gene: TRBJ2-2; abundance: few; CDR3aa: CASSLRLVSNTGELFF; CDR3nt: TGTGCCAGTAGTCTACGACTAGTATCGAACACCGGGGAGCTGTTTTTT
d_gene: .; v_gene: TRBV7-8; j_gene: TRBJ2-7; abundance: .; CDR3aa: CASSSAPGQHSYEQYF; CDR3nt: TGTGCCAGCAGCTCTGCTCCGGGCCAGCACTCCTACGAGCAGTACTTC
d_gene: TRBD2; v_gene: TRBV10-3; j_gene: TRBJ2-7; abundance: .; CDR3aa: CAISETGLAAYEQYF; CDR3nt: TGTGCCATCAGTGAGACGGGACTAGCGGCCTACGAGCAGTACTTC
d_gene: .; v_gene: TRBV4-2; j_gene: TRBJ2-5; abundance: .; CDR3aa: CASSQGGSGETQYF; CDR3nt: TGTGCCAGCAGCCAAGGGGGGAGTGGGGAGACCCAGTACTTC
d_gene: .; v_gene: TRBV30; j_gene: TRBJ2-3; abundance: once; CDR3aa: CAWSRVSTDTQYF; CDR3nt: TGTGCCTGGAGTCGCGTCAGCACAGATACGCAGTATTTT
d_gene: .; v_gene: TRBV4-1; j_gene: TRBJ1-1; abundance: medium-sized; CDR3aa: CASSRKVRDTEAFF; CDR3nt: TGCGCCAGCAGCCGCAAAGTCCGGGACACTGAAGCTTTCTTT
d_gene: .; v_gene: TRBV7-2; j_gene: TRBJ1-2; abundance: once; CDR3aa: CASSFETATYGYTF; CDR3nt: TGTGCCAGCAGCTTTGAGACAGCGACCTATGGCTACACCTTC
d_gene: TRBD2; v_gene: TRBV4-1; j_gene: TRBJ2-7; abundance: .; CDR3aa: CASSPNPGGAGEREQYF; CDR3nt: TGCGCCAGCAGTCCAAACCCGGGCGGCGCGGGAGAACGCGAGCAGTACTTC
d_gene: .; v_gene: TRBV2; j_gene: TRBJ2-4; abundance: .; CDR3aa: CASRLEPRGQAKNIQYF; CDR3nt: TGTGCCAGCAGACTCGAACCCCGGGGACAAGCCAAAAACATTCAGTACTTC
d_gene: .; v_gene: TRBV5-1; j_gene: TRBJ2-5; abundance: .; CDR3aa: CASSWGRTQYF; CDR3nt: TGCGCCAGCAGCTGGGGGCGGACCCAGTACTTC
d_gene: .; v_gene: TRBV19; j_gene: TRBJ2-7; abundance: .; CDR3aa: CASSISNRDHYEQYF; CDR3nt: TGTGCCAGTAGTATATCGAACAGGGACCACTACGAGCAGTACTTC
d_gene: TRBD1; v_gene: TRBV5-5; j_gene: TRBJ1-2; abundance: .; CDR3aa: CASSPGQGVLYGYTF; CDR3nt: TGTGCCAGCAGTCCGGGACAGGGCGTGCTCTATGGCTACACCTTC
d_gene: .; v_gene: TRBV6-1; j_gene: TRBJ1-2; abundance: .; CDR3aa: CASSERGNRYGYTF; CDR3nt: TGTGCCAGCAGTGAGAGGGGGAATCGCTATGGCTACACCTTC
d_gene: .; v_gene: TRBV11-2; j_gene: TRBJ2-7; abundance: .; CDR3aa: CASSPDVWAYEQYF; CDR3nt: TGTGCCAGCAGCCCCGACGTTTGGGCCTACGAGCAGTACTTC
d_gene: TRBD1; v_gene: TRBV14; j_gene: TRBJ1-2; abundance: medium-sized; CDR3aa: CASSQTGVHYGYTF; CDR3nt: TGTGCCAGCAGCCAGACAGGGGTTCATTATGGCTACACCTTC
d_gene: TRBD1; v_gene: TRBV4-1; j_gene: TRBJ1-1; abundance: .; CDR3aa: CASSLQGVNTEAFF; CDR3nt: TGTGCCAGCAGCCTACAGGGGGTGAACACTGAAGCTTTCTTT
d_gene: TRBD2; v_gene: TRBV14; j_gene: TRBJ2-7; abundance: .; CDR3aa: CASSQLGSGLVGYEQYF; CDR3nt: TGTGCCAGCAGCCAATTGGGGTCGGGACTAGTGGGCTACGAGCAGTACTTC
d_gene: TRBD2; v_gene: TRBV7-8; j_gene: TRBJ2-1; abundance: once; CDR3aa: CASGTGTSGGGSYNEQFF; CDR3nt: TGTGCCAGCGGCACCGGGACTAGCGGGGGGGGCTCCTACAATGAGCAGTTCTTC
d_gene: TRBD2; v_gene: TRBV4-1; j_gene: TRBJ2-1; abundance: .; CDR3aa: CASSQNPSGSGRRGQFF; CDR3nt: TGCGCCAGCAGCCAGAACCCTAGCGGGAGTGGTCGGAGGGGGCAGTTCTTC